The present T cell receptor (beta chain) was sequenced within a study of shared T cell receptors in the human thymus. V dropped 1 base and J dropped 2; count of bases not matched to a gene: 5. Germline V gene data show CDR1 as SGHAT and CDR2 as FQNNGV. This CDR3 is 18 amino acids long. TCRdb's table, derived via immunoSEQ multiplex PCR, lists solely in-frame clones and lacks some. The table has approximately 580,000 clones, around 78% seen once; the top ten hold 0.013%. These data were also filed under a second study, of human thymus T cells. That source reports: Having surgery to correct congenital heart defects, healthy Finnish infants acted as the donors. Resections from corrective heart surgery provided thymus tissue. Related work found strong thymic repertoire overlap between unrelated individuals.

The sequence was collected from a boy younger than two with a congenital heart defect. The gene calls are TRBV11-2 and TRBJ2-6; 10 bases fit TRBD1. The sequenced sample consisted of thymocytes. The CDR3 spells CASSLADRGRPGANVLTF. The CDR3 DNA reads TGTGCCAGCAGCTTAGCCGACAGGGGGCGACCTGGGGCCAACGTCCTGACTTTC.